This TCR beta chain comes out of a study of blood T cell repertoires in COVID-19. Study summary: Sample material is recorded as cDNA or gDNA derived from T cells, B-cell-depleted T cells, or PBMCs.

A remark on this clone: One end of the junction does not line up with germline, which may come from a read error.

The CDR3 extends over 14 amino acids. Germline V CDR1 and CDR2: GTSNPN, SVGIG (reference sequence). How the authors handled the data: How many nucleated cells were present was estimated from reference gene primer amplification. Assay: immunoSEQ multiplex PCR; the TCRdb copy retains only in-frame clones and omits some. Clonal size and the V and J genes are those of that table, whereas D and trimming came from the DNA. The sample has about 400,000 clones; around 92% are singletons. All enrollees were about 18 to 89 years old and from 25 or so US areas. Cohort placement rested on clinical history that participants reported themselves.

This chain joins TRBV30 and TRBJ1-5; 8 bases line up with TRBD1. Sequencing was performed on PBMCs or T cells enriched from blood (not recorded which). This receptor was taken from a woman younger than 45 who had recovered from COVID-19. DNA for the CDR3: TGTTCCTGGAGCGACGGACAGGGCGGCCAGCCCCAGCATTTT. It encodes CSWSDGQGGQPQHF.